This TCR beta chain was captured by sequencing in a study of shared clonotypes between healthy human individuals. Some 30,000 T cell genomes, or approximately 190 ng DNA, went into the sorted-subset replicate PCRs. Profiled with immunoSEQ multiplex PCR; TCRdb holds only in-frame clones, not every one. Here the sample spans about 2.2 million clones, 80% to 95% being singletons. Worth noting for this clone: The target antigen is unknown.

This CDR3 region has 16 residues. Germline CDR1 SGHNT, CDR2 YYREEE (reference sequence). V trimming: 7 bases; J trimming: 3 bases; junction bases outside the gene matches: 11. Selected positively for CCR7 and CD45RO-negative, naive CD8 cells excluded terminally differentiated effector memory CD45RA+ cells. Study-wide findings and caveats: Deeper or shallower sequencing was expected to change how clonotypes are shared among donors. Rarefaction curves obtained for sorted subsets showed sequencing incomplete despite large depth. Compared with clonotypes that all four donors shared, non-shared clonotypes had lower generation probabilities.

The chain couples TRBV5-4 to TRBJ2-2, with 8 nucleotides matching TRBD1. This TCR was sampled from a young man in good health. Some clones in this sample may be carry-over from other donors' samples. The specimen was naive CD8+ T cells from PBMCs. In DNA, the CDR3 is TGTGCCAGCCACCGGAGCACAGGGGGACACACCGGGGAGCTGTTTTTT. It yields the protein CASHRSTGGHTGELFF.